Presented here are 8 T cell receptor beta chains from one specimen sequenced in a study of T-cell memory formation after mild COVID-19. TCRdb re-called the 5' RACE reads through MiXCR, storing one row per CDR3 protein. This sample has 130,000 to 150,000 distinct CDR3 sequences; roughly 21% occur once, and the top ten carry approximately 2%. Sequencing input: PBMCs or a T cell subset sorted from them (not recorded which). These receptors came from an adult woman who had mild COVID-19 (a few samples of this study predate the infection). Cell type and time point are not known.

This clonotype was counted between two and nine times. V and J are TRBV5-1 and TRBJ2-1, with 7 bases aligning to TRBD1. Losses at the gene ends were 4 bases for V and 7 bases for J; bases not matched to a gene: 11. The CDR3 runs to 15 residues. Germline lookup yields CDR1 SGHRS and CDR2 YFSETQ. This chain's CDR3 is CASSHTGAPGNEQFF. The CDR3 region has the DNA TGCGCCAGCAGCCACACAGGGGCCCCGGGGAATGAGCAGTTCTTC.

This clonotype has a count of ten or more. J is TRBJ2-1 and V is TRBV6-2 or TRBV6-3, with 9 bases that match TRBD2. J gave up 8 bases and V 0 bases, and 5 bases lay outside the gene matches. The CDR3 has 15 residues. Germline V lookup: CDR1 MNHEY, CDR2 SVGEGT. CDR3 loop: CASSYSVAGDYEQFF. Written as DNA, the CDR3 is TGTGCCAGCAGTTACTCGGTAGCGGGGGATTATGAGCAGTTCTTC.

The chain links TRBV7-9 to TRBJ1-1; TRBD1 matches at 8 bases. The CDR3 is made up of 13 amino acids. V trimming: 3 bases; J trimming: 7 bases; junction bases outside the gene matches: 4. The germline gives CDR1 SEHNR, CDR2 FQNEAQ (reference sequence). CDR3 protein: CASSLLGQGEAFF. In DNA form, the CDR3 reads TGTGCCAGCAGCTTGCTTGGACAGGGTGAAGCTTTCTTT.

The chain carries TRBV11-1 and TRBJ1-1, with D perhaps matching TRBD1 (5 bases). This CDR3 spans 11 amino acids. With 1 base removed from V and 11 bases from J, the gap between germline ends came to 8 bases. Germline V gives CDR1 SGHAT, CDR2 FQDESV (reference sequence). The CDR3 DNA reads TGTGCCAGCAGCTTAGGACAGAAGGCTTTCTTT. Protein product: CASSLGQKAFF. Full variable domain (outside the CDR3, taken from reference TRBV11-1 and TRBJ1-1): EAEVAQSPRYKITEKSQAVAFWCDPISGHATLYWYRQILGQGPELLVQFQDESVVDDSQLPKDRFSAERLKGVDSTLKIQPAELGDSAMYLCASSLGQKAFFGQGTRLTVV.

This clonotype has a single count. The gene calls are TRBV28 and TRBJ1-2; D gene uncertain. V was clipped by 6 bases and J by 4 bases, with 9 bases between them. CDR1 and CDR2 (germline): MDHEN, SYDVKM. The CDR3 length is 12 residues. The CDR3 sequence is CASSSESYGYTF. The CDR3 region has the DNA TGTGCCAGCAGCTCAGAATCCTATGGCTACACCTTC.

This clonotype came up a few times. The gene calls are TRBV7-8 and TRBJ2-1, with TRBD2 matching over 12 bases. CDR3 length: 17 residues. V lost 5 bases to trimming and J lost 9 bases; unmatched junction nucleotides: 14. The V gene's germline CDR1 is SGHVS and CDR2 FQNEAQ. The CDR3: CASSGLKTSGGIGEQFF. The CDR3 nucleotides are TGTGCCAGCAGCGGCCTCAAGACTAGCGGGGGAATTGGTGAGCAGTTCTTC.

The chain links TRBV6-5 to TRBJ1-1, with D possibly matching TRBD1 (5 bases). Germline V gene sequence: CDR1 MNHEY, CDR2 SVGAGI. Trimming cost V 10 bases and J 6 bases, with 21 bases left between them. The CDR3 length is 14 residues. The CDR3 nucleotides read TGTGCCACCGCGGATGGGGGACTTAACTCTGAAGCTTTCTTT. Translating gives CATADGGLNSEAFF.

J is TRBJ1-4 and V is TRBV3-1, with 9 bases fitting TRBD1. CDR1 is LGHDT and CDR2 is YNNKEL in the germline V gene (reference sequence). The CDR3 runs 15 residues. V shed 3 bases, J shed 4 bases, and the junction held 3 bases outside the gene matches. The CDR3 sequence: CASSQYRGRNEKLFF. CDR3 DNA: TGTGCCAGCAGCCAGTACAGGGGGCGTAATGAAAAACTGTTTTTT.